The next 21 T cell receptor beta chains were all read from a single sample in a study of cytotoxic CD8 clonotypes in ibrutinib-treated CLL (dated by TCRdb to the early 2020s). The library was generated by the immunoSEQ multiplex PCR assay. TCRdb mirrors the immuneACCESS table, restricted to in-frame sequences. Some clones are absent from its copies; in checked studies, under half trace to an unresolved V gene, and the reason for the others is unknown. This sample lists some 350,000 clones; 67% were detected once. The ten largest clones add up to around 6.3% of the sample. Sequenced here: PBMCs, sampled after 36 months of ibrutinib treatment. The receptor set was obtained from a human donor with chronic lymphocytic leukemia.

The genes are TRBV7-3 and TRBJ2-1, with D perhaps matching TRBD1 (6 bases). Germline V gene sequence: CDR1 SGHTA, CDR2 FQGTGA. The CDR3 is 13 residues long. Trimming took off 5 bases at V and 9 bases at J, with 14 bases between the two ends. The CDR3 spells CASSVSRGSEQFF. As DNA, the CDR3 is TGTGCCAGCAGCGTCTCGAGGGGGAGTGAGCAGTTCTTC.

The chain links TRBV4-3 to TRBJ2-7; 11 positions agree with TRBD2. CDR1 and CDR2 (germline): LGHNA, YSLEER. Trimming cost V 0 bases and J 2 bases; bases outside gene matches: 3. There are 16 residues in the CDR3. DNA of the CDR3: TGCGCCAGCAGCCAAGACCCTAGCGGGGGGACCTACGAGCAGTACTTC. Translating it yields CASSQDPSGGTYEQYF.

The V and J genes are TRBV28 and TRBJ2-1; perhaps D is TRBD1 or TRBD2 (5 bases each). The CDR3 covers 13 residues. Deletions cut 3 bases from V and 4 bases from J, with 7 bases between. Germline V CDR1 and CDR2: MDHEN, SYDVKM. This chain's CDR3 is CASSLGRYNEQFF. The DNA of the CDR3 is TGTGCCAGCAGTTTGGGACGTTACAATGAGCAGTTCTTC.

J is TRBJ1-2 and V is TRBV19, with TRBD1 matching 8 bases. Germline CDR1 LNHDA, CDR2 SQIVND (reference sequence). This CDR3 has 14 residues. Trimming at V came to 3 bases and at J to 7 bases, leaving 7 bases not matched to a gene. Written as DNA, the CDR3 is TGTGCCAGTAGTATCAACAGGGGGTCACCTGGCTACACCTTC. Translated, it gives CASSINRGSPGYTF. Filled out from reference TRBV19 and TRBJ1-2, the complete variable domain reads DGGITQSPKYLFRKEGQNVTLSCEQNLNHDAMYWYRQDPGQGLRLIYYSQIVNDFQKGDIAEGYSVSREKKESFPLTVTSAQKNPTAFYLCASSINRGSPGYTFGSGTRLTVV.

J is TRBJ2-7 and V is TRBV27, with TRBD2 identical over 10 bases. V trimming: 3 bases; J trimming: 6 bases; junction bases outside the gene matches: 8. CDR1 is MNHEY, CDR2 SMNVEV, per germline (reference sequence). The CDR3 is made up of 15 amino acids. As DNA, the CDR3 is TGTGCCAGCAGTTTGGTACTAGCGGGACCCTCCGAGCAGTACTTC. Translation: CASSLVLAGPSEQYF.

This chain connects TRBV7-3 to TRBJ2-7; D uncertain. V was clipped by 1 base and J by 1 base, with 8 bases between them. This CDR3 has 14 amino acids. CDR1 and CDR2 (germline): SGHTA, FQGTGA. The CDR3 here is CASSLSPHSYEQYF. CDR3 nucleotides: TGTGCCAGCAGCTTAAGCCCTCATTCCTACGAGCAGTACTTC. Supplemented by reference TRBV7-3 and TRBJ2-7, the full variable domain reads GAGVSQTPSNKVTEKGKYVELRCDPISGHTALYWYRQSLGQGPEFLIYFQGTGAADDSGLPNDRFFAVRPEGSVSTLKIQRTERGDSAVYLCASSLSPHSYEQYFGPGTRLTVT.

The chain recombines TRBV5-1 with TRBJ2-5, with 7 positions matching TRBD2. From germline, CDR1 is SGHRS and CDR2 YFSETQ. The junction had 7 bases not matched to a gene; V was cut back by 0 bases and J by 5 bases. The CDR3 sequence is 15 residues long. CDR3 residues: CASSLDYTGGETQYF. CDR3 nucleotides: TGCGCCAGCAGCTTGGACTACACCGGGGGGGAGACCCAGTACTTC.

This chain uses TRBV2 with TRBJ1-5, with D uncertain. Germline V CDR1 and CDR2: SNHLY, FYNNEI. The CDR3 has 12 residues. The germline V and J ends were trimmed by 8 bases and 6 bases, with 11 bases remaining between them. Written as DNA, the CDR3 is TGTGCCAGCGGAGGTCGCGGTCAGCCCCAGCATTTT. This gives the protein CASGGRGQPQHF.

The CDR3 is CASSLVGRATEAFF. The CDR3 region has the DNA TGCGCCAGCAGCTTGGTCGGCAGAGCCACTGAAGCTTTCTTT. This chain links TRBV5-1 with TRBJ1-1; the D is unclear. CDR3 size: 14 residues. Germline CDR1 reads SGHRS; CDR2 reads YFSETQ. V was trimmed by 0 bases and J by 4 bases, leaving 10 bases between them.

This chain links TRBV27 with TRBJ2-5, with 7 bases lining up with TRBD1. Trimming removed 6 bases from V and 2 bases from J; junction bases left unmatched: 9. There are 15 residues in the CDR3. The germline V gene has CDR1 MNHEY and CDR2 SMNVEV (reference sequence). In DNA, the CDR3 is TGTGCCAGCAGCCGACAGGGAAACCCGCAAGAGACCCAGTACTTC. As protein: CASSRQGNPQETQYF.

The chain combines TRBV4-1 with TRBJ1-4; D unresolved. Looked up from germline, CDR1 is MGHRA and CDR2 is YSYEKL. Trimming removed 3 bases at V and 3 bases at J, with 14 bases between. The CDR3 totals 16 residues. CDR3 protein: CASSHPLGDPNEKLFF. The CDR3 nucleotides are TGCGCCAGCAGCCATCCCCTGGGCGACCCTAATGAAAAACTGTTTTTT.

The chain uses TRBV6-4 and TRBJ2-6; possible D gene TRBD2, 6 bases. The CDR3 loop spans 15 amino acids. V lost 6 bases and J 2 bases, leaving 11 bases between the germline ends. Per the germline V gene, CDR1 is MRHNA and CDR2 is SNTAGT. CDR3 sequence reads: CASSPGGAGANVLTF. DNA of the CDR3: TGTGCCAGCAGCCCCGGGGGTGCTGGGGCCAACGTCCTGACTTTC.

This sequence joins TRBV6-5 and TRBJ2-1; the match to TRBD1 covers 7 bases. The CDR3 length is 16 residues. The germline gives CDR1 MNHEY, CDR2 SVGAGI. V trimming: 0 bases; J trimming: 5 bases; junction bases outside the gene matches: 7. The CDR3 nucleotides are TGTGCCAGCAGTTACTCGACAGGGTGGGGTGACAATGAGCAGTTCTTC. It is translated as CASSYSTGWGDNEQFF.

The genes are TRBV11-1 and TRBJ2-1; D uncertain. V gave up 6 bases and J gave up 6 bases, with 6 bases separating them. This CDR3 is 11 amino acids long. In germline, CDR1 is SGHAT, CDR2 FQDESV (reference sequence). Here the CDR3 reads CASRGINEQFF. The CDR3 DNA is TGTGCCAGCAGAGGGATCAATGAGCAGTTCTTC.

The chain recombines TRBV7-3 with TRBJ2-2; possibly TRBD1 for D (6 bases). V was cut by 4 bases and J by 6 bases, with 6 bases left in between. The CDR3 has 12 amino acids. Germline lookup yields CDR1 SGHTA and CDR2 FQGTGA. CDR3 sequence: CASSSGAGELFF. CDR3 DNA: TGTGCCAGCAGCTCAGGGGCCGGGGAGCTGTTTTTT.

This clone was seen only a few times. The V call is TRBV4-1, the J call TRBJ2-5; D not certain. Trimming removed 4 bases at V and 2 bases at J, with 8 bases between. The CDR3 totals 13 residues. CDR1 and CDR2 from the germline V gene are MGHRA and YSYEKL. CDR3 nucleotide sequence: TGCGCCAGCAGCCCTGGCAGACAAGAGACCCAGTACTTC. Translation gives CASSPGRQETQYF.

V and J are TRBV4-1 and TRBJ2-5; TRBD2 matches at 7 bases. Germline CDR1 reads MGHRA; CDR2 reads YSYEKL. After removal of 2 bases from V and 1 base from J, the junction contained 13 bases not matched to a gene. This CDR3 contains 18 residues. The CDR3 sequence: CASSQWVVAGVAQETQYF. DNA of the CDR3: TGCGCCAGCAGCCAATGGGTCGTCGCGGGAGTTGCCCAAGAGACCCAGTACTTC.

This clone came up once. The chain links TRBV10-3 to TRBJ2-7, with D tentatively TRBD1 (6 bases). Trimming shortened V by 2 bases and J by 2 bases, and 13 bases separated the two germline ends. CDR3 length: 15 amino acids. CDR1 and CDR2 from the germline V gene are ENHRY and SYGVKD. The CDR3 sequence: CAISEKSGHPYEQYF. The CDR3 nucleotides are TGTGCCATCAGTGAGAAGTCGGGACATCCCTACGAGCAGTACTTC.

The V gene is TRBV10-3, the J gene TRBJ1-1; D gene ambiguous. The CDR3 spans 15 residues. Germline V gives CDR1 ENHRY, CDR2 SYGVKD. The V end was cut by 7 bases, the J end by 4 bases, with 19 bases between. The CDR3 nucleotides are TGTGCCATCAAGGGTTCCGCGGTCTTGGGCACTGAAGCTTTCTTT. Amino acid sequence: CAIKGSAVLGTEAFF.

The genes are TRBV13 and TRBJ1-2; possibly TRBD1 for D (5 bases). There are 15 residues in the CDR3. The germline CDR1 and CDR2 sequences are PRHDT and FYEKMQ (reference sequence). V lost 0 bases to trimming and J lost 4 bases, with 12 bases between them. Written as DNA, the CDR3 is TGTGCCAGCAGCTTAGGCCTGGGACCGGGCTATGGCTACACCTTC. This encodes CASSLGLGPGYGYTF.

V gene TRBV7-2 combines with J gene TRBJ2-3; TRBD2 is a possible D gene (6 bases). Germline CDR1 reads SGHTA; CDR2 reads FQGNSA. The CDR3 covers 14 residues. Trimming shortened V by 5 bases and J by 4 bases, and 13 bases separated the two germline ends. CDR3 bases: TGTGCCAGCAGCCGGGGGACGCTCCCAGATACGCAGTATTTT. This translates into CASSRGTLPDTQYF.